This T cell receptor (beta chain) emerged from a study of Graves' ophthalmopathy and Graves' hyperthyroidism. Study-wide background: By definition, stable hyperthyroidism involved no ophthalmopathy within 18 months of follow-up.

This clonotype was seen ten or more times. The germline V gene has CDR1 WSHSY and CDR2 SAAADI. V gave up 6 bases and J gave up 0 bases, with 20 bases separating them. The CDR3 totals 18 residues. RNA transcripts provided the template for amplifying TCR beta CDR3 regions. First-round RT-PCR used HTBI primers; second-round multiplex PCR followed. A single record per CDR3 protein comes from TCRdb applying MiXCR to the multiplex PCR reads. Of about 600,000 distinct CDR3 sequences listed, about 40% were seen once; the top ten hold about 4%. Material: peripheral blood or thyroid tissue (not recorded which). The TCR sequence derives from an adult man with Graves' hyperthyroidism. The chain combines TRBV10-2 with TRBJ1-4; TRBD1 is a possible D gene (6 bases). CDR3 nucleotides: TGCGCCAGCAGCTCTCCCCAAAAGGGGGGAGCAACTAATGAAAAACTGTTTTTT. This translates into CASSSPQKGGATNEKLFF.